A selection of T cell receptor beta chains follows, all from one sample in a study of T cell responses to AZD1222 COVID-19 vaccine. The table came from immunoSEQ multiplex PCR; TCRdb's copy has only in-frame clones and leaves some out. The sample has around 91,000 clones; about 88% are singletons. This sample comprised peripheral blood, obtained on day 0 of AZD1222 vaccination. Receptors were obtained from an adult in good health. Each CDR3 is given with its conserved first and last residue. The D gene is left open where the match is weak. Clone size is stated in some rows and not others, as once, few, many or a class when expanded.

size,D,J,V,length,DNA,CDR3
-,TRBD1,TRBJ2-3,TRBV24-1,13,TGTGCCACCCGGGGGACAGGGATAGATACGCAGTATTTT,CATRGTGIDTQYF
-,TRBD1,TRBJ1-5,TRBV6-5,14,TGTGCCAGCCTGTTGGGACAGACCTATCAGCCCCAGCATTTT,CASLLGQTYQPQHF
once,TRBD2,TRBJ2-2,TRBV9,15,TGTGCCAGCAGCGTTTTAGCGGGAGAGACCGGGGAGCTGTTTTTT,CASSVLAGETGELFF
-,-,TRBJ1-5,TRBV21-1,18,TGTGCCAGCAGCAAAGGTAGGTGGCGGACTTATAGCAATCAGCCCCAGCATTTT,CASSKGRWRTYSNQPQHF
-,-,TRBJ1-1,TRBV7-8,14,TGTGCCAGCAGCACGGGACGCATGAACACTGAAGCTTTCTTT,CASSTGRMNTEAFF
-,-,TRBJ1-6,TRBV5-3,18,TGTGCCACCAGAGGCAAGGCACAGGATATTGCTAATGGTTCACCCCTCCACTTT,CATRGKAQDIANGSPLHF
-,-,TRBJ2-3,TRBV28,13,TGTGCCAGCAGTCCTTCCCGGACGGATACGCAGTATTTT,CASSPSRTDTQYF
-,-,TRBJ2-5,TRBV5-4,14,TGTGCCAGCAGCTCCGAGTGGGGCAGCGAGACCCAGTACTTC,CASSSEWGSETQYF
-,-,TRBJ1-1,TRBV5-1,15,TGCGCCAGCAGCTTGGTTTCAGCGACGAGCACTGAAGCTTTCTTT,CASSLVSATSTEAFF
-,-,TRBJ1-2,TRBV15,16,TGTGCCACCAGCAGAGATCCTCTATCCTCGAACTATGGCTACACCTTC,CATSRDPLSSNYGYTF
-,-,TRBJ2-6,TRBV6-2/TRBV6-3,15,TGTGCCAGCAGTCACGTGGGGTCCGGGGCCAACGTCCTGACTTTC,CASSHVGSGANVLTF
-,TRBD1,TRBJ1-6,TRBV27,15,TGTGCCAGCAGTCCCCTTGACAGGGGGTATTCACCCCTCCACTTT,CASSPLDRGYSPLHF
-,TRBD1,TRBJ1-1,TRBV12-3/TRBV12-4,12,TGTGCCAGCAGACTAGGACAGGGAGCAGCTTTCTTT,CASRLGQGAAFF
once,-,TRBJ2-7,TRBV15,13,TGTGCCACAGCCTCAGGGTGGCCCGACGAGCAGTACTTC,CATASGWPDEQYF
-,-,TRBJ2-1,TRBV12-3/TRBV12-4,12,TGTGCCAGCAGCAAACAGGACACAGAGCAGTTCTTC,CASSKQDTEQFF
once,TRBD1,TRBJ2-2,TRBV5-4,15,TGTGCCAGCAGCCAGGGACAGGACCTCACCGGGGAGCTGTTTTTT,CASSQGQDLTGELFF
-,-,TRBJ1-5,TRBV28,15,TGTGCCAGCAGCCCGATGGGGGGGCACAATCAGCCCCAGCATTTT,CASSPMGGHNQPQHF
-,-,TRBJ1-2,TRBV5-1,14,TGCGCCAGCAGCCCACTGGGGCCGCGGGAAGGCTACACCTTC,CASSPLGPREGYTF
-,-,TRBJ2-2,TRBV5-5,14,TGTGCCAGCAGCTTTCAGGGAAACACCGGGGAGCTGTTTTTT,CASSFQGNTGELFF
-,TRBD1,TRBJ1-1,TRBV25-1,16,TGTGCCAGCAGTGGACAGGGGGCGAGCCTGAACACTGAAGCTTTCTTT,CASSGQGASLNTEAFF
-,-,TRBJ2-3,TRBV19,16,TGTGCCAGTAGTATTCAAGCCTCACTGGGGACAGATACGCAGTATTTT,CASSIQASLGTDTQYF
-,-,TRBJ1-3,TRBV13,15,TGTGCCAGCAGCTTACAGGGCTTCCCCGGGGTGACCATATATTTT,CASSLQGFPGVTIYF
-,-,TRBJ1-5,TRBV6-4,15,TGTGCCAGCAGTGACTCGAATGGAGGAAATCAGCCCCAGCATTTT,CASSDSNGGNQPQHF
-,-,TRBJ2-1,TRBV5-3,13,TGTGCCAGAAGCAGGGGGACCTCCGATGAGCAGTTCTTC,CARSRGTSDEQFF
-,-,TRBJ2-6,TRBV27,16,TGTGCCAGCAGTTTATCGAACAGGGCTGGGGCCAACGTCCTGACTTTC,CASSLSNRAGANVLTF
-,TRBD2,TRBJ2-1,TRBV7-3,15,TGTGCCAGCAGCTATAGCGGGGGGGCTGGTAATGAGCAGTTCTTC,CASSYSGGAGNEQFF
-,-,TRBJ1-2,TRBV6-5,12,TGTGCCAGCAGCTCGGCCGGATCTGGCTACACCTTC,CASSSAGSGYTF
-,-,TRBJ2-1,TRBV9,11,TGTGCCAGCAGCGCCTATTCTGAGCAGTTCTTC,CASSAYSEQFF
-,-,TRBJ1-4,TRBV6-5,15,TGTGCCAGCAGCTTCGACAGTGCAACTAATGAAAAACTGTTTTTT,CASSFDSATNEKLFF
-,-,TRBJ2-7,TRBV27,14,TGTGCCAGCAGTTCGGCCCCGCCAGGGTACGAGCAGTACTTC,CASSSAPPGYEQYF
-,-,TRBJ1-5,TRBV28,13,TGTGCCAGCAGTACAGCAAGAAATCAGCCCCAGCATTTT,CASSTARNQPQHF
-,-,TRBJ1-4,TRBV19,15,TGTGCCAGTAGCCCGATGGAGGCAACTAATGAAAAACTGTTTTTT,CASSPMEATNEKLFF
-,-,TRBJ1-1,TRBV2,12,TGTGCCAGTCAGCCATTTAACACTGAAGCTTTCTTT,CASQPFNTEAFF
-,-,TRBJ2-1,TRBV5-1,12,TGCGCCAGCAGCTTGGCCTCCAATGAGCAGTTCTTC,CASSLASNEQFF
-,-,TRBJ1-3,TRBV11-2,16,TGTGCCAGCAGCTTAGATAGGGTGGTTTCTGGAAACACCATATATTTT,CASSLDRVVSGNTIYF
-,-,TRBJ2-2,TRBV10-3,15,TGTGCCATCAGTGTGCGGACCACGAACACCGGGGAGCTGTTTTTT,CAISVRTTNTGELFF
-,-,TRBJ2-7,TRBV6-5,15,TGTGCCAGCAGTTACTCGGGGACGAGCCCCTACGAGCAGTACTTC,CASSYSGTSPYEQYF
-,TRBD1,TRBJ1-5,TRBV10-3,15,TGTGCCATCAGTTTGGGACAGGGGGCTTCACAGCCCCAGCATTTT,CAISLGQGASQPQHF
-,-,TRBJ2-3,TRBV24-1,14,TGTGCCACCAGTGGGGTGACGGGCACAGATACGCAGTATTTT,CATSGVTGTDTQYF
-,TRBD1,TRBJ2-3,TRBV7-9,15,TGTGCCAGCAGCATCGGGACAGGGAACACAGATACGCAGTATTTT,CASSIGTGNTDTQYF
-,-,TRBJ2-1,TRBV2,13,TGTGCCAGCAGTGTTGATATCCAGAATGAGCAGTTCTTC,CASSVDIQNEQFF
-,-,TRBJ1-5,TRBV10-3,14,TGTGCCATCAGTGAGTCTGACTCTAATCAGCCCCAGCATTTT,CAISESDSNQPQHF
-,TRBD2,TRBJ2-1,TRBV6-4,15,TGTGCCAGCAGTGCAGAAGCGGGAGAATTCAATGAGCAGTTCTTC,CASSAEAGEFNEQFF
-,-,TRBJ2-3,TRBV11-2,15,TGTGCCAGCAGCCCCGCCGCGGGGCTAACAGATACGCAGTATTTT,CASSPAAGLTDTQYF
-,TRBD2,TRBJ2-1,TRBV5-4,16,TGTGCCAGCAGCTCCTCGGCGGGAGGGCAGTACAATGAGCAGTTCTTC,CASSSSAGGQYNEQFF
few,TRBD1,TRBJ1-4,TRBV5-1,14,TGCGCCAGCAGCTTGGCCAGGGGGGATGAAAAACTGTTTTTT,CASSLARGDEKLFF